Listed below are T cell receptor beta chains from one sample, sequenced in a study of PD-L1 blockade in urothelial cancer. Here immunoSEQ multiplex PCR was the method, and the copy in TCRdb shows in-frame clones only, minus some. The sample includes under 120,000 clones, around 85% of them seen just once. Sequencing was performed on PBMCs, taken around atezolizumab (anti-PD-L1) treatment. The receptors come from a man aged 50 or older with urothelial cancer. Each CDR3 is given with its conserved first and last residue. D genes are given only for firm matches. Clone size is stated in some rows and not others, as once, few, many or a class when expanded.

TRBV7-9,few,TRBJ2-2,TRBD2,CASSPLGGGYTGELFF,TGTGCCAGCAGCCCTCTAGGCGGGGGATACACCGGGGAGCTGTTTTTT
TRBV5-1,-,TRBJ1-5,TRBD1,CASSWGQGPNQPQHF,TGCGCCAGCAGCTGGGGACAGGGGCCCAATCAGCCCCAGCATTTT
TRBV15,once,TRBJ2-7,TRBD1,CATSRGQGASYEQYF,TGTGCCACCAGCAGGGGACAGGGGGCTTCCTACGAGCAGTACTTC
TRBV21-1,many,TRBJ2-1,-,CASSRLAGGHNEQFF,TGTGCCAGCAGCAGACTAGCGGGAGGCCACAATGAGCAGTTCTTC
TRBV13,-,TRBJ2-3,TRBD1,CASSYWTGADTQYF,TGTGCCAGCAGCTATTGGACAGGGGCAGATACGCAGTATTTT
TRBV7-2,-,TRBJ2-1,-,CASSSVVGSEQFF,TGTGCCAGCAGCTCAGTTGTTGGGAGTGAGCAGTTCTTC
TRBV6-5,-,TRBJ2-3,-,CASGRGSTDTQYF,TGTGCCAGCGGGAGAGGGAGCACAGATACGCAGTATTTT
TRBV15,-,TRBJ2-7,TRBD1,CATSLGGTGDYEQYF,TGTGCCACCAGCTTGGGGGGGACAGGGGACTACGAGCAGTACTTC
TRBV2,-,TRBJ2-5,TRBD1,CASSRDRGQETQYF,TGTGCCAGCAGTCGTGACAGGGGTCAAGAGACCCAGTACTTC
TRBV18,-,TRBJ2-1,-,CASSPRGWGEFNEQFF,TGTGCCAGCTCACCACGGGGATGGGGGGAGTTCAATGAGCAGTTCTTC
TRBV11-3,-,TRBJ2-7,TRBD1,CASSPTGHSYEQYF,TGTGCCAGCAGCCCGACAGGGCACTCCTACGAGCAGTACTTC
TRBV19,-,TRBJ2-2,TRBD2,CASSSSGGATGELFF,TGTGCCAGTAGTTCGTCGGGGGGGGCCACCGGGGAGCTGTTTTTT
TRBV28,-,TRBJ1-6,-,CASSPQRAVSSPLHF,TGTGCCAGCAGTCCTCAGCGGGCCGTATCGTCACCCCTCCACTTT
TRBV6-1,once,TRBJ2-1,-,CASSEVTAYNEQFF,TGTGCCAGCAGTGAAGTGACAGCCTACAATGAGCAGTTCTTC
TRBV6-1,-,TRBJ2-3,-,CASSRQTSSTDTQYF,TGTGCCAGCAGTAGACAGACGAGTAGCACAGATACGCAGTATTTT
TRBV6-6,-,TRBJ2-3,TRBD2,CASRLRESWEDTQYF,TGTGCCAGCCGCTTGCGGGAGTCGTGGGAAGATACGCAGTATTTT
TRBV18,once,TRBJ2-7,TRBD2,CASSPVTSGRATEQYF,TGTGCCAGCTCACCAGTGACTAGCGGGAGGGCGACCGAGCAGTACTTC
TRBV9,-,TRBJ1-6,-,CASSVGGEDSPLHF,TGTGCCAGCAGCGTAGGGGGGGAAGATTCACCCCTCCACTTT
TRBV2,-,TRBJ2-1,-,CASEGATSYNEQFF,TGTGCCAGCGAAGGAGCGACTAGTTACAATGAGCAGTTCTTC
TRBV5-4,-,TRBJ1-2,TRBD1,CASTSQGARRGRGYTF,TGTGCCAGCACCTCTCAGGGGGCGCGCAGAGGAAGGGGCTACACCTTC
TRBV7-8,-,TRBJ1-5,-,CASSLVRQPQHF,TGTGCCAGCAGCTTAGTCCGTCAGCCCCAGCATTTT
TRBV5-1,-,TRBJ1-6,-,CASSLGHYNSPLHF,TGCGCCAGCAGCTTGGGACACTATAATTCACCCCTCCACTTT
TRBV2,once,TRBJ1-1,-,CASSVPGNEAFF,TGTGCCAGCAGTGTCCCCGGGAATGAAGCTTTCTTT
TRBV19,-,TRBJ1-2,-,CASTTANYGYTF,TGTGCCAGTACGACAGCTAACTATGGCTACACCTTC
TRBV4-1,few,TRBJ2-1,TRBD2,CASSHLSGSRNEQFF,TGCGCCAGCAGCCACCTTAGCGGGAGCAGGAATGAGCAGTTCTTC
TRBV4-2,-,TRBJ1-2,-,CASSQEDTFNYGYTF,TGTGCCAGCAGCCAAGAGGACACTTTTAACTATGGCTACACCTTC
TRBV11-2,-,TRBJ2-7,TRBD2,CASSQSTGGKSSYEQYF,TGTGCCAGCAGCCAATCCACGGGGGGTAAAAGCTCCTACGAGCAGTACTTC
TRBV18,few,TRBJ1-1,TRBD1,CASSSTGGSRNTEAFF,TGTGCCAGCTCATCGACAGGGGGCTCGAGGAACACTGAAGCTTTCTTT
TRBV29-1,-,TRBJ2-7,-,CSVEGGGYLPGAYEQYF,TGCAGCGTTGAAGGGGGGGGCTACCTTCCTGGGGCCTACGAGCAGTACTTC
TRBV5-1,few,TRBJ1-3,TRBD1,CASSPGTGGAFSGNTIYF,TGCGCCAGCAGCCCCGGGACAGGGGGCGCTTTTTCTGGAAACACCATATATTTT
TRBV27,-,TRBJ2-7,TRBD1,CASSTRGQAYEQYF,TGTGCCAGCAGCACCAGGGGGCAAGCCTACGAGCAGTACTTC
TRBV27,-,TRBJ1-6,-,CASGSSYNSPLHF,TGTGCCAGCGGCAGCTCCTATAATTCACCCCTCCACTTT
TRBV6-1,-,TRBJ1-1,-,CASSDIQGGATEAFF,TGTGCCAGCAGTGATATACAGGGTGGGGCCACTGAAGCTTTCTTT
TRBV6-6,-,TRBJ2-7,-,CASSLQGSSYEQYF,TGTGCCAGCAGTTTGCAGGGTAGCTCCTACGAGCAGTACTTC
TRBV6-5,-,TRBJ2-7,TRBD2,CASSYRGSYEQYF,TGTGCCAGCAGTTACCGCGGGAGCTACGAGCAGTACTTC
TRBV19,-,TRBJ1-6,-,CASSISGDNSPLHF,TGTGCCAGTAGTATTTCGGGGGACAATTCACCCCTCCACTTT
TRBV19,-,TRBJ2-1,-,CASSSGGQNEQFF,TGTGCCAGTAGTTCAGGGGGGCAGAATGAGCAGTTCTTC
TRBV7-8,-,TRBJ1-5,-,CASSFRVNIQPQHF,TGTGCCAGCAGCTTTCGGGTCAACATCCAGCCCCAGCATTTT
TRBV4-2,once,TRBJ2-4,TRBD2,CASSPPGLPIQYF,TGTGCCAGCAGCCCCCCGGGACTACCCATTCAGTACTTC
TRBV7-9,-,TRBJ2-1,-,CASSFPREQFF,TGTGCCAGCAGCTTCCCGCGGGAGCAGTTCTTC
TRBV6-4,-,TRBJ1-6,-,CASRIYGSSYNSPLHF,TGTGCCAGCAGGATCTACGGTAGCTCCTATAATTCACCCCTCCACTTT
TRBV7-9,-,TRBJ2-2,-,CASRQEINTGELFF,TGTGCCAGCAGGCAAGAGATTAACACCGGGGAGCTGTTTTTT